A selection of T cell receptor beta chains follows, all from one sample in a study of T cells after posttransplantation cyclophosphamide. Sequenced by immunoSEQ multiplex PCR; TCRdb stores in-frame clones only, minus some. The data show tens of thousands of clones, with none appearing a single time. Specimen: PBMCs. Source of these receptors: a man in his forties or fifties in good health, CMV-negative, and a related stem cell transplant donor. Each CDR3 is given with its conserved first and last residue. The order of the fields is clone size, D gene, J gene, V gene, CDR3 protein, CDR3 DNA. A D gene is named only where the DNA matches it firmly. Clone size is given as once, few, many or a size class.

many	TRBD1	TRBJ2-2	TRBV5-4	CASSLRGGVLGGTGELFF	TGTGCCAGCAGCCTCAGAGGGGGCGTCCTCGGCGGCACCGGGGAGCTGTTTTTT
many	TRBD1	TRBJ2-5	TRBV7-8	CASSLARTGGFLETQYF	TGTGCCAGCAGCTTAGCTCGGACAGGGGGCTTCTTAGAGACCCAGTACTTC
many	TRBD1	TRBJ1-1	TRBV29-1	CSGGQGNTEAFF	TGCAGCGGGGGACAGGGGAACACTGAAGCTTTCTTT
many	NA	TRBJ1-1	TRBV9	CASRGVNTEAFF	TGTGCCAGCAGAGGGGTAAACACTGAAGCTTTCTTT
many	NA	TRBJ2-5	TRBV7-2	CASSAKGGRAGETQYF	TGTGCCAGCAGCGCAAAAGGGGGGAGGGCAGGGGAGACCCAGTACTTC
many	TRBD2	TRBJ2-1	TRBV5-4	CASSSGLVGFDEQFF	TGTGCCAGCAGCTCGGGACTAGTAGGGTTCGATGAGCAGTTCTTC
many	TRBD2	TRBJ2-3	TRBV5-6	CASSLELAGGPRTDTQYF	TGTGCCAGCAGCTTGGAGCTAGCGGGAGGGCCAAGAACAGATACGCAGTATTTT
many	TRBD2	TRBJ2-6	TRBV2	CASSDSLAGLSGANVLTF	TGTGCCAGCAGTGATTCACTAGCGGGTCTCTCTGGGGCCAACGTCCTGACTTTC
many	NA	TRBJ1-1	TRBV7-2	CASTQSGGATEAFF	TGTGCCAGCACCCAAAGCGGGGGGGCGACTGAAGCTTTCTTT
many	TRBD1	TRBJ1-2	TRBV9	CASSEWDSDNYGYTF	TGTGCCAGCAGCGAGTGGGACAGTGATAACTATGGCTACACCTTC
many	NA	TRBJ1-1	TRBV27	CASSLARLNTEAFF	TGTGCCAGCAGTTTAGCCAGACTTAACACTGAAGCTTTCTTT
many	NA	TRBJ2-3	TRBV2	CASSPVERTTDTQYF	TGTGCCAGCAGTCCGGTGGAGCGGACCACAGATACGCAGTATTTT
many	TRBD2	TRBJ2-1	TRBV5-4	CASSLASGRFSEQFF	TGTGCCAGCAGCTTGGCTAGCGGGAGATTCAGTGAGCAGTTCTTC
many	NA	TRBJ1-2	TRBV19	CASSIFGYGYTF	TGTGCCAGTAGTATATTCGGCTATGGCTACACCTTC
many	NA	TRBJ1-1	TRBV11-2	CASSRSPGLYTEAFF	TGTGCCAGCTCCAGGTCCCCTGGACTATACACTGAAGCTTTCTTT
many	NA	TRBJ2-4	TRBV5-1	CASSWGSAGRDIQYF	TGCGCCAGCAGCTGGGGGTCCGCGGGGCGAGACATTCAGTACTTC
many	NA	TRBJ2-4	TRBV15	CATSRDRGGDIQYF	TGTGCCACCAGCAGAGACAGGGGTGGGGACATTCAGTACTTC